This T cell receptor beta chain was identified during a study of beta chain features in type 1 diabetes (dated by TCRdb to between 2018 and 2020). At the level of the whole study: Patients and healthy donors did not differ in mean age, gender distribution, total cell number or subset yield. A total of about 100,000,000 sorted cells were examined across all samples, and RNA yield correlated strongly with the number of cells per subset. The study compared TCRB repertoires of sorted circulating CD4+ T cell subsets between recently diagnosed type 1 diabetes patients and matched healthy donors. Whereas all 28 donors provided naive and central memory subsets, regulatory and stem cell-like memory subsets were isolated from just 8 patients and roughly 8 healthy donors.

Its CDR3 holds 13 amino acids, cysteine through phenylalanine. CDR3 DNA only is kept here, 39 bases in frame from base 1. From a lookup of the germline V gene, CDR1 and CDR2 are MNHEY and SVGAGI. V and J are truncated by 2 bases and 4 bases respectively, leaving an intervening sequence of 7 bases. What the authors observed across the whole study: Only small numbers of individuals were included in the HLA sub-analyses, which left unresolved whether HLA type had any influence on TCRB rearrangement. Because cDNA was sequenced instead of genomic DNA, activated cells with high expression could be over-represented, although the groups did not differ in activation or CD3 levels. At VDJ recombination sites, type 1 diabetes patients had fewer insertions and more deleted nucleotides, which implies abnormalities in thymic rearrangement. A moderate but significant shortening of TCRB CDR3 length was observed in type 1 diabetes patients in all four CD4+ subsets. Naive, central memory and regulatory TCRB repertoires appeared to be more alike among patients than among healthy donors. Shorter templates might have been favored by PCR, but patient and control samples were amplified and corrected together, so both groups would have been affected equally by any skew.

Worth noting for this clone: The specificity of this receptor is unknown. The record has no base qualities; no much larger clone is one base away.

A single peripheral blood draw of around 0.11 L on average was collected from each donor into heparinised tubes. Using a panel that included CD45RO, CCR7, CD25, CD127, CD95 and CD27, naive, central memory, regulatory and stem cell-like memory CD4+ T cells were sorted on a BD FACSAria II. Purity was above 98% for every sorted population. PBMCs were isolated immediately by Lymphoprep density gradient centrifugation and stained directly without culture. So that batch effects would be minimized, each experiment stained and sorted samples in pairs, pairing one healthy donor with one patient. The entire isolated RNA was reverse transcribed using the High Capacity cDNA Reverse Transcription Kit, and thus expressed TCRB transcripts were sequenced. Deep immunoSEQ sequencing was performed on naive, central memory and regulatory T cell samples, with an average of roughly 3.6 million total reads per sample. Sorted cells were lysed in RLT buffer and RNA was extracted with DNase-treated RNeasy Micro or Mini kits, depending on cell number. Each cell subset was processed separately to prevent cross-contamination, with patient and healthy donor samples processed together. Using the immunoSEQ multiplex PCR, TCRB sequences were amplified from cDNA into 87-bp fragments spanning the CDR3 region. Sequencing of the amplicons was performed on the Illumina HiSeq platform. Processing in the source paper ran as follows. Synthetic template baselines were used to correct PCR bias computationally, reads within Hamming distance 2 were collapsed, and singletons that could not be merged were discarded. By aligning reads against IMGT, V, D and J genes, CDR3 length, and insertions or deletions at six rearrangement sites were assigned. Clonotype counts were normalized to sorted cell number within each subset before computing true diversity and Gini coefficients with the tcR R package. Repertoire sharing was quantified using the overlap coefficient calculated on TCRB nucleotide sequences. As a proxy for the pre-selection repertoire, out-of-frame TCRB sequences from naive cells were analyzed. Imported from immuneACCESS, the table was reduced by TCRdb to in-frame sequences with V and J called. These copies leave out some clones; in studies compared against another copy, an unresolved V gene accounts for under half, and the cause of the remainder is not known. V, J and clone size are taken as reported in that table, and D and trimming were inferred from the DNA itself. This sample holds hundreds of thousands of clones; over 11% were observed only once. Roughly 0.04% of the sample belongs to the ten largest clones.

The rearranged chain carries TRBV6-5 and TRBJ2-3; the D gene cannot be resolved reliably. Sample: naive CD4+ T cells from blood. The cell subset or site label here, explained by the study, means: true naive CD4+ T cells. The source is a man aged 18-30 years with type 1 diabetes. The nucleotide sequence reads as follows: TGTGCCAGCAGTTACGGGCTGGCAGATACGCAGTATTTT. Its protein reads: CASSYGLADTQYF.